This passage covers 9 T cell receptor beta chains from one sample sequenced in a study of metastatic and nonmetastatic thyroid tumors. MiXCR was used by TCRdb to re-call the PCR reads. Among more than 65,000 clones, approximately 15% were seen once, and the ten largest hold 5% to 8%. The entire patient cohort was treatment-naive prior to thyroid surgery. Sequencing was carried out using blood. The source is a male donor with papillary thyroid cancer or a benign thyroid nodule (not recorded which). Some clones in this sample may be carry-over from other donors' samples.

This clone was detected many times. The gene calls are TRBV5-6 and TRBJ1-4; D uncertain. The V gene lost 3 bases and the J gene lost 2 bases, with 8 bases spanning the gap. From germline, CDR1 is SGHDT and CDR2 YYEEEE. The CDR3 totals 14 residues. DNA of the CDR3: TGTGCCAGCAGCTGGCAGGACACTAATGAAAAACTGTTTTTT. It yields the protein CASSWQDTNEKLFF.

The table lists this clone with a few counts. One base away lies a much larger clone, so this may be a sequencing read error. The chain recombines TRBV29-1 with TRBJ2-1, with TRBD2 identical over 10 bases. Trimming took 5 bases from V and 9 from J; bases not matched to a gene: 13. This CDR3 has 15 amino acids. In germline, CDR1 is SQVTM, CDR2 ANQGSEA. This CDR3 reads CSVLPSSGSGVEQFF. The CDR3 nucleotides are TGCAGCGTTCTCCCCTCTAGCGGGAGTGGGGTTGAGCAGTTCTTC.

In its sample, this clone was seen many times. This chain joins TRBV2 and TRBJ2-7; 8 bases match TRBD2. Germline CDR1 and CDR2: SNHLY and FYNNEI. The junction had 14 bases not matched to a gene; V was cut back by 0 bases and J by 4 bases. The CDR3 is 18 residues long. The CDR3 nucleotides are TGTGCCAGCAGTGAAGCGCCCCCGGTTAGTAGCGGGGTGTACGAGCAGTACTTC. Its translation is CASSEAPPVSSGVYEQYF.

The chain carries TRBV6-1 and TRBJ2-1; D gene uncertain. This CDR3 spans 13 amino acids. From germline, CDR1 is MNHNS and CDR2 SASEGT. V lost 7 bases to trimming and J lost 8 bases, with 15 bases between them. The CDR3 coding sequence is TGTGCCAGCAAGGCTGTTTGGAACTATGAGCAGTTCTTC. Translation: CASKAVWNYEQFF.

This clone was seen repeatedly, ten times or more. The rearrangement uses TRBV7-2 and TRBJ2-1; D gene unclear. The CDR3 has 16 residues. Trimming took 3 bases from V and 5 from J, leaving 17 bases between them. Germline V gene lookup returns CDR1 SGHTA and CDR2 FQGNSA. The CDR3 nucleotides are TGTGCCAGCAGCTTCCAAAGCCAGCAGGTTAACAATGAGCAGTTCTTC. Amino acids: CASSFQSQQVNNEQFF.

V usage is TRBV2 and J usage is TRBJ2-7; D may be TRBD1 (5 bases). The CDR3 runs 13 residues. Deletions cut 10 bases from V and 5 bases from J, with 18 bases between. Germline V gene lookup returns CDR1 SNHLY and CDR2 FYNNEI. CDR3 sequence reads: CAIRIQGPNEQYF. CDR3 sequence (DNA): TGTGCCATCAGAATCCAGGGTCCCAACGAGCAGTACTTC.

In this sample, this clone turned up many times. The V and J genes are TRBV28 and TRBJ2-7; 9 nucleotides match TRBD1. The germline CDR1 and CDR2 sequences are MDHEN and SYDVKM. The CDR3 has 13 amino acids. V lost 4 bases, J lost 11 bases, and 9 bases stayed unmatched. The CDR3 reads CASSSGTGTQEYF. The CDR3 region has the DNA TGTGCCAGCAGTTCCGGGACAGGGACGCAGGAGTACTTC.

This chain connects TRBV19 to TRBJ1-2; 10 bases are a match to TRBD1. Trimming at V came to 10 bases and at J to 3 bases, leaving 14 bases not matched to a gene. The CDR3 length is 16 residues. Per germline, CDR1 LNHDA and CDR2 SQIVND (reference sequence). The CDR3: CATNPGQGFFHYGYTF. In nucleotides, the CDR3 is TGTGCCACCAACCCGGGACAGGGGTTTTTTCACTATGGCTACACCTTC.

In its sample, this clone was seen many times. This chain uses TRBV20-1 with TRBJ2-7; D possibly corresponds to TRBD1 (6 bases). From germline, CDR1 is DFQATT and CDR2 SNEGSKA (reference sequence). The ends were cut back, 0 bases at V and 4 bases at J, with 7 bases in the middle. CDR3 length equals 12 residues. CDR3 DNA: TGCAGTGCTAGAGACAGGGGATACGAGCAGTACGTC. Protein: CSARDRGYEQYV.